This TCR beta chain came from a study of T-cell reconstitution after alpha-beta-depleted transplantation in children. General study results and limits: Elevated TCRbeta diversity at day 60 was traced, in some patients, to surviving recipient T cells and thymic progenitors.

As to this clonotype: Its antigen is still unknown.

The germline V gene encodes CDR1 SGHRS and CDR2 YFSETQ. Trimming removed 0 bases from V and 2 bases from J, with 17 bases in between. The CDR3 runs 17 residues. It was with unique molecular identifiers that the TCRbeta library was prepared. Using its own MiXCR run on the PCR reads, TCRdb lists one record per CDR3 protein. The table includes about 610,000 distinct CDR3 sequences, over 20% detected once. The TCR was taken from a boy in the first two years of life with Wiskott-Aldrich syndrome, due to receive a stem cell transplant. V is TRBV5-1 and J is TRBJ2-5, with D possibly TRBD1 on 6 matching bases. The source was PBMCs, collected before TCRalphabeta/CD19-depleted stem cell transplant. This CDR3 reads CASSLAPAGVRQETQYF. CDR3 DNA: TGCGCCAGCAGCTTGGCCCCGGCAGGGGTTAGGCAAGAGACCCAGTACTTC.